These 22 T cell receptor beta chains came from one sample sequenced in a study of T cell responses to AZD1222 COVID-19 vaccine. TCRdb keeps only in-frame clones here, not all; method: immunoSEQ multiplex PCR. The profile shows about 51,000 clones, around 90% of them singletons. The sequences come from peripheral blood, collected 28 days after the second AZD1222 dose. The receptors were gathered from an adult who received the AZD1222 COVID-19 vaccine.

The chain is built from TRBV5-6 and TRBJ1-3; D ambiguous. Germline-derived CDR1 and CDR2 are SGHDT and YYEEEE. The germline V and J ends were trimmed by 4 bases and 4 bases, with 9 bases remaining between them. This CDR3 spans 13 amino acids. The CDR3 sequence: CASSPIYGNTIYF. CDR3 in DNA: TGTGCCAGCAGCCCTATTTACGGAAACACCATATATTTT.

The chain uses TRBV7-2 and TRBJ2-7, with 10 nucleotides matching TRBD2. V shed 2 bases and J 2 bases; nucleotides not matched to a gene: 0. The V gene's germline CDR1 is SGHTA and CDR2 FQGNSA. The CDR3 is 14 amino acids. The CDR3 DNA follows: TGTGCCAGCAGCTTACTAGCGGGAGCCTACGAGCAGTACTTC. It encodes CASSLLAGAYEQYF.

The genes are TRBV10-3 and TRBJ2-7; D possibly corresponds to TRBD2 (5 bases). Trimming cost V 9 bases and J 3 bases, with 18 bases left between them. The CDR3 is made up of 14 amino acids. Germline V gene data show CDR1 as ENHRY and CDR2 as SYGVKD. CDR3 sequence reads: CAMAPGTKIYEQYF. The CDR3 DNA sequence: TGTGCCATGGCCCCGGGAACCAAAATCTACGAGCAGTACTTC.

The V and J genes are TRBV18 and TRBJ2-1; maybe TRBD2 (5 bases). The CDR3 loop spans 16 amino acids. Trimming stripped 3 bases from V and 0 bases from J, with 12 bases between. Germline assignment: CDR1 KGHSH and CDR2 LQKENI. CDR3 nucleotides: TGTGCCAGCTCACCTCCGACTGGGAGCTCCTACAATGAGCAGTTCTTC. It codes for CASSPPTGSSYNEQFF.

The chain recombines TRBV12-5 with TRBJ2-3, with no clear D. This CDR3 is 18 amino acids long. Trimming cost V 3 bases and J 9 bases, with 28 bases left between them. The germline CDR1 and CDR2 sequences are LGHNT and FRNRAP. This chain's CDR3 is CASGFFHRPSEAWITQYF. CDR3 bases: TGTGCTAGTGGTTTTTTTCACAGACCTTCCGAGGCATGGATCACGCAGTATTTT.

The chain recombines TRBV10-3 with TRBJ2-7, with 13 bases fitting TRBD2. From germline, CDR1 is ENHRY and CDR2 SYGVKD. This CDR3 is built from 15 residues. Trimming removed 6 bases from V and 5 bases from J; junction bases left unmatched: 7. The CDR3 spells CAISLGLAGEDEQYF. CDR3 nucleotide sequence: TGTGCCATCAGCCTCGGACTAGCGGGAGAGGACGAGCAGTACTTC.

The chain uses TRBV29-1 and TRBJ2-5; the D is unclear. Trimming left V 4 bases short and J 2 bases short, with 8 bases between. The CDR3 consists of 12 residues. CDR1 and CDR2 from the germline V gene are SQVTM and ANQGSEA. The CDR3 DNA reads as TGCAGCGTTGTCCCCCAGCAAGAGACCCAGTACTTC. This sequence encodes CSVVPQQETQYF.

The J gene is TRBJ2-2, the V gene TRBV10-3; TRBD2 matches 12 bases. This CDR3 spans 17 amino acids. Per the germline V gene, CDR1 is ENHRY and CDR2 is SYGVKD. J was trimmed by 4 bases and V by 4 bases; bases with no gene match: 7. The DNA of the CDR3 is TGTGCCATCAGTGGACTAGCGGGAGTATCCGGCACCGGGGAGCTGTTTTTT. Translating it yields CAISGLAGVSGTGELFF.

V and J are TRBV6-6 and TRBJ2-7; D not resolved. The CDR3 extends over 13 amino acids. Germline V lookup: CDR1 MNHNY, CDR2 SVGAGI (reference sequence). Trimming removed 2 bases at V and 6 bases at J, with 11 bases between. CDR3 loop: CASSYGVALEQYF. The DNA of the CDR3 is TGTGCCAGCAGTTACGGGGTGGCGCTCGAGCAGTACTTC.

The gene calls are TRBV6-5 and TRBJ1-4; D is uncertain. The CDR3 extends over 13 amino acids. V dropped 1 base and J dropped 7 bases, with 7 bases sitting between them. Germline CDR1 and CDR2: MNHEY and SVGAGI. CDR3 coding DNA: TGTGCCAGCAGTTACTTCGGTGGTGAAAAACTGTTTTTT. Amino acids: CASSYFGGEKLFF.

This chain joins TRBV5-6 and TRBJ1-5, with a weak D call TRBD1 (6 bases). V was cut by 2 bases and J by 4 bases, with 16 bases left in between. The germline CDR1 and CDR2 sequences are SGHDT and YYEEEE. This CDR3 has 16 residues. In DNA, the CDR3 is TGTGCCAGCAGCTTAGGCGGGGGCCGTCGAAATCAGCCCCAGCATTTT. Translation: CASSLGGGRRNQPQHF. The whole variable domain, remainder taken from reference TRBV5-6 and TRBJ1-5, is DAGVTQSPTHLIKTRGQQVTLRCSPKSGHDTVSWYQQALGQGPQFIFQYYEEEERQRGNFPDRFSGHQFPNYSSELNVNALLLGDSALYLCASSLGGGRRNQPQHFGDGTRLSIL.

V gene TRBV7-2 combines with J gene TRBJ1-4; D is ambiguous. This CDR3 region has 14 residues. V shed 5 bases and J shed 0 bases, with 7 bases lying between them. The germline gives CDR1 SGHTA, CDR2 FQGNSA. The CDR3 coding sequence is TGTGCCAGCAGCCTTACCTCAACTAATGAAAAACTGTTTTTT. Protein sequence: CASSLTSTNEKLFF.

The CDR3 here is CASSPLPGNQPQHF. The DNA for the CDR3 is TGTGCCAGCTCACCACTTCCGGGGAACCAGCCCCAGCATTTT. The rearrangement links TRBV18 to TRBJ1-5; D remains ambiguous. From germline, CDR1 is KGHSH and CDR2 LQKENI. V lost 1 base and J 7 bases, leaving 11 bases between the germline ends. The CDR3 spans 14 residues. Full variable domain (outside the CDR3, taken from reference TRBV18 and TRBJ1-5): NAGVMQNPRHLVRRRGQEARLRCSPMKGHSHVYWYRQLPEEGLKFMVYLQKENIIDESGMPKERFSAEFPKEGPSILRIQQVVRGDSAAYFCASSPLPGNQPQHFGDGTRLSIL.

The chain links TRBV19 to TRBJ2-7, with D possibly matching TRBD2 (6 bases). In germline, CDR1 is LNHDA, CDR2 SQIVND (reference sequence). V was pared by 10 bases and J by 3 bases, with 22 bases between. The CDR3 covers 15 residues. The CDR3 loop reads CATRTGDHSYYEQYF. The CDR3 bases are TGTGCCACCAGAACGGGAGATCATTCATACTACGAGCAGTACTTC.

This chain joins TRBV6-5 and TRBJ2-2, with 12 bases aligning to TRBD1. Germline V lookup: CDR1 MNHEY, CDR2 SVGAGI. The junction had 8 bases not matched to a gene; V was cut back by 6 bases and J by 9 bases. The CDR3 extends over 15 amino acids. CDR3 region: CASSILGQGARELFF. CDR3 DNA sequence: TGTGCCAGCAGCATATTGGGACAGGGGGCGAGGGAGCTGTTTTTT.

This chain connects TRBV6-4 to TRBJ2-1, with TRBD2 matching over 8 bases. From germline, CDR1 is MRHNA and CDR2 SNTAGT. The CDR3 consists of 16 residues. Trimming at V came to 11 bases and at J to 2 bases, leaving 14 bases not matched to a gene. The CDR3 sequence: CAPPHNSGATYNEQFF. The CDR3 region has the DNA TGTGCCCCGCCCCACAATAGCGGGGCAACCTACAATGAGCAGTTCTTC.

V usage is TRBV7-2 and J usage is TRBJ2-7, with 7 bases identical to TRBD1. V lost 5 bases to trimming and J lost 4 bases; unmatched junction nucleotides: 8. The germline V gene encodes CDR1 SGHTA and CDR2 FQGNSA. The CDR3 extends over 14 amino acids. CDR3 protein: CASSLRGPLYEQYF. In nucleotides, the CDR3 is TGTGCCAGCAGCCTTAGGGGGCCGTTATACGAGCAGTACTTC.

The chain uses TRBV14 and TRBJ2-7; the match to TRBD2 covers 7 bases. Per the germline V gene, CDR1 is SGHDN and CDR2 is FVKESK. This CDR3 has 15 amino acids. Losses at the gene ends were 1 base for V and 2 bases for J; bases not matched to a gene: 5. The CDR3 nucleotides are TGTGCCAGCAGCCAAGTGTTGGGAGGGCCCTACGAGCAGTACTTC. This encodes CASSQVLGGPYEQYF.

This chain connects TRBV2 to TRBJ1-1; D gene unclear. This CDR3 spans 14 amino acids. CDR1 is SNHLY and CDR2 is FYNNEI in the germline V gene. V was cut by 1 base and J by 6 bases, with 12 bases left in between. Here the CDR3 reads CASSEGALGSEAFF. The DNA for the CDR3 is TGTGCCAGCAGTGAAGGGGCTCTGGGCTCTGAAGCTTTCTTT.

The CDR3 sequence: CASSSLHAGRSYNEQFF. The DNA for the CDR3 is TGTGCCAGCAGCTCGCTTCATGCGGGCCGCTCCTACAATGAGCAGTTCTTC. The rearrangement links TRBV7-6 to TRBJ2-1; D possibly corresponds to TRBD2 (5 bases). The V and J ends lost 4 bases and 0 bases respectively, with 16 bases between them. Per the germline V gene, CDR1 is SGHVS and CDR2 is FNYEAQ. This CDR3 has 17 residues.

This clone was detected only a few times. The chain employs TRBV4-3 and TRBJ2-7, with 10 positions matching TRBD2. V trimming: 0 bases; J trimming: 4 bases; junction bases outside the gene matches: 9. Germline V gives CDR1 LGHNA, CDR2 YSLEER. The CDR3 is made up of 17 amino acids. The CDR3 is CASSQDHAAGGPYEQYF. The CDR3 DNA reads TGCGCCAGCAGCCAAGATCACGCAGCGGGAGGGCCTTACGAGCAGTACTTC.

The chain links TRBV19 to TRBJ1-5; D is unclear. This CDR3 is 13 amino acids long. Trimming removed 1 base from V and 6 bases from J, with 7 bases in between. The germline V gene encodes CDR1 LNHDA and CDR2 SQIVND (reference sequence). CDR3 coding DNA: TGTGCCAGTAGTATAGGGGGTTCTCAGCCCCAGCATTTT. As protein: CASSIGGSQPQHF. The whole variable domain, remainder taken from reference TRBV19 and TRBJ1-5, is DGGITQSPKYLFRKEGQNVTLSCEQNLNHDAMYWYRQDPGQGLRLIYYSQIVNDFQKGDIAEGYSVSREKKESFPLTVTSAQKNPTAFYLCASSIGGSQPQHFGDGTRLSIL.